The clone carrying this T cell receptor (beta chain) has just one count. The record originates from a study of blood T cell repertoires in COVID-19. Across the study: Some COVID-19 samples were acute and others convalescent; all came from the United States, Italy and Spain. In each case, the material was cDNA or gDNA derived from T cells, B-cell-depleted T cells, or PBMCs.

Germline CDR1 is MNHEY and CDR2 is SVGAGI. The CDR3 length is 16 residues. The V end lost 0 bases, the J end lost 2 bases, and 12 bases lay between the germline ends. Participants were aged roughly 18 to 89 years from around 26 US areas. Resolution of symptoms, clearance, or two negative PCRs was present in recovered Cohort 3 donors. Data came from immunoSEQ multiplex PCR; TCRdb stores just in-frame clones and leaves some out. The data hold over 150,000 clones, with around four fifths observed a single time. This TCR was recovered from a man aged 40-50 years who had recovered from COVID-19. Sample: PBMCs or T cells enriched from blood (not recorded which). The V call is TRBV6-5, the J call TRBJ2-3, with TRBD2 as a possible D gene (6 bases). CDR3 residues: CASSYSIGLPTDTQYF. CDR3 nucleotides: TGTGCCAGCAGTTACTCGATTGGACTACCCACAGATACGCAGTATTTT.